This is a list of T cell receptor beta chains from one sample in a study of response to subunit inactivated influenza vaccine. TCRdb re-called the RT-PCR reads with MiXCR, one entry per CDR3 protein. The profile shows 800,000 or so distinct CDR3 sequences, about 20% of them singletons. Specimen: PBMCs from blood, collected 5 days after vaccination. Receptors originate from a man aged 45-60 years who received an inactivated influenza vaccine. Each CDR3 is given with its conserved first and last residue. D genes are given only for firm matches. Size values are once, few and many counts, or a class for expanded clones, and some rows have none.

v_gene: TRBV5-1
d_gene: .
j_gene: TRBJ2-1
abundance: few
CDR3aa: CASSLGAGLNEQFF
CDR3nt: TGCGCCAGCAGCTTGGGGGCAGGGCTCAATGAGCAGTTCTTC

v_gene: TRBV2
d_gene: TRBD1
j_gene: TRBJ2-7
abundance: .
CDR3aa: CASSLDRADEQYF
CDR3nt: TGTGCCAGCAGCCTAGACAGGGCTGACGAGCAGTACTTC

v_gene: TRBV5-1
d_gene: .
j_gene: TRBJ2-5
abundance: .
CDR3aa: CASSFVQGEQETQYF
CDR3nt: TGCGCCAGCAGCTTCGTACAGGGTGAGCAAGAGACCCAGTACTTC

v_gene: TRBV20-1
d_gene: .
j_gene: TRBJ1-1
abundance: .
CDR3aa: CSASRAHTEAFF
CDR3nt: TGCAGTGCTAGCAGGGCGCACACTGAAGCTTTCTTT

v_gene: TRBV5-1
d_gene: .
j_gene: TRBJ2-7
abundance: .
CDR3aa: CASSLEPTPSYEQYF
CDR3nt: TGCGCCAGCAGCTTGGAGCCAACTCCATCCTACGAGCAGTACTTC

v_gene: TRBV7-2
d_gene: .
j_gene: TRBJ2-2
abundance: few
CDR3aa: CASSFRQSNTGELFF
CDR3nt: TGTGCCAGCAGCTTTCGGCAGTCGAACACCGGGGAGCTGTTTTTT

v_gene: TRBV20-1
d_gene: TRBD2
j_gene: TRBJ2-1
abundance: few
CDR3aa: CSASWLAGGLPQEQFF
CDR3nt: TGCAGTGCTAGCTGGCTAGCGGGAGGCCTTCCACAAGAGCAGTTCTTC

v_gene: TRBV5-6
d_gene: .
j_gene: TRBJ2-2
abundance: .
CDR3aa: CASSLRPTGTGELFF
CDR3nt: TGTGCCAGCAGCCTTAGACCCACGGGCACCGGGGAGCTGTTTTTT

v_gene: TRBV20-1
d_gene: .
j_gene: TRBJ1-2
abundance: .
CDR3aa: CSAQGVGANCGYTF
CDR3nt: TGCAGTGCTCAGGGAGTCGGAGCTAACTGTGGCTACACCTTC

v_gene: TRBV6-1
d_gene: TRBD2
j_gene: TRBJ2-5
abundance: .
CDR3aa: CASGAGRQETQYF
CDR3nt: TGTGCCAGCGGAGCGGGGCGACAAGAGACCCAGTACTTC

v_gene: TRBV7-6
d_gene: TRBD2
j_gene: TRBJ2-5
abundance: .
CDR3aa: CASSLAFSAGGGETQYF
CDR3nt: TGTGCCAGCAGCTTAGCGTTTTCAGCGGGAGGCGGCGAGACCCAGTACTTC

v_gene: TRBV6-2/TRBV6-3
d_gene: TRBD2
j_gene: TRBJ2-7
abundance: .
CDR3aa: CASRVTSVLYEQYF
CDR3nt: TGTGCCAGCAGGGTGACTAGCGTTCTCTACGAGCAGTACTTC

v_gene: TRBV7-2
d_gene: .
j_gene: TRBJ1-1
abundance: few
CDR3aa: CASSLVTGPAEAFF
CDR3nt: TGTGCCAGCAGCTTAGTTACAGGGCCCGCGGAAGCTTTCTTT

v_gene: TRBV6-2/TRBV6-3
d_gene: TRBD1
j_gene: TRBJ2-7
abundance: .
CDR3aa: CASSYSLDRVEYEQYF
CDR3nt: TGTGCCAGCAGTTACTCTTTGGACAGGGTTGAATACGAGCAGTACTTC

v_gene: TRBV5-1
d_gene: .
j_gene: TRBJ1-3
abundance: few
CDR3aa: CASSNPGDGNTIYF
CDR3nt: TGCGCCAGCAGCAACCCGGGCGACGGGAACACCATATATTTT

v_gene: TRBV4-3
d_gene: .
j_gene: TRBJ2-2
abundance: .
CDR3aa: CASSQDLGLNTGELFF
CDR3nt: TGCGCCAGCAGCCAAGATCTCGGCCTGAACACCGGGGAGCTGTTTTTT

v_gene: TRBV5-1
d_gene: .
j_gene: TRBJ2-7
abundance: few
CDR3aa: CASSLASRYEQYF
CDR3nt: TGTGCCAGCAGCTTAGCGTCACGTTACGAGCAGTACTTC

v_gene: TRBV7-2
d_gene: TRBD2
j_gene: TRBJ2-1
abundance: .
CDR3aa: CASSLALSGGRSSIF
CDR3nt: TGTGCCAGCAGCTTAGCGCTTAGCGGGGGCCGGTCTTCGATCTTC

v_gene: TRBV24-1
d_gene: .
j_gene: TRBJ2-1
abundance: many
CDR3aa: CATSEPIGGLVNEQFF
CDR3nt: TGTGCCACCAGTGAACCCATAGGCGGGTTAGTCAATGAGCAGTTCTTC

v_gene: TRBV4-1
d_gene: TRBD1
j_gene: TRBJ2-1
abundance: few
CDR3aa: CASSQDSPGTALRNEQFF
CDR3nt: TGCGCCAGCAGCCAAGATAGCCCTGGGACAGCCCTAAGAAATGAGCAGTTCTTC

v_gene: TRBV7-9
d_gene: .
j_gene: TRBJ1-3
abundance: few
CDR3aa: CASSSEGRGSSGNTIYF
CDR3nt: TGTGCCAGCAGTTCGGAAGGACGGGGAAGCTCTGGAAACACCATATATTTT

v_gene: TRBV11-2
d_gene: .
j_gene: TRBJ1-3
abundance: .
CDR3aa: CASSLDPKYTIYF
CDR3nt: TGTGCCAGCAGCTTAGACCCTAAGTACACCATATATTTT

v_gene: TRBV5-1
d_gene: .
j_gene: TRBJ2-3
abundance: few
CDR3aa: CASNLEVGGDTQYF
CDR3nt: TGCGCCAGCAACTTGGAGGTTGGTGGGGATACGCAGTATTTT

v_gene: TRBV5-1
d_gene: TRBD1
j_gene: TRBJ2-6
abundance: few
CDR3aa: CASSPRGQQISGANVLTF
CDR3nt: TGCGCCAGCAGCCCGAGGGGACAGCAAATCTCTGGGGCCAACGTCCTGACTTTC

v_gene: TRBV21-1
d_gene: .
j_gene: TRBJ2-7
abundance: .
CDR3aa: CASSKRLADEQYF
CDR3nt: TGTGCCAGCAGCAAACGACTAGCGGACGAGCAGTACTTC

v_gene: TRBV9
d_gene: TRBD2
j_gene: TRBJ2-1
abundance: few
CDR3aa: CASSVTPLAGAYNEQFF
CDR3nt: TGTGCCAGCAGCGTCACCCCCCTGGCGGGAGCCTACAATGAGCAGTTCTTC

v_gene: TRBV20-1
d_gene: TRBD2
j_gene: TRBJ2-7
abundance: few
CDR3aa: CSARGTSAAYEQYF
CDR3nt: TGCAGTGCTAGAGGGACTAGCGCGGCCTACGAGCAGTACTTC

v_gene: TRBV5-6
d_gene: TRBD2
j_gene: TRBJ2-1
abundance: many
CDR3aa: CASSPGGGTYNEQFF
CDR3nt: TGTGCCAGCAGCCCGGGAGGAGGGACCTACAATGAGCAGTTCTTC

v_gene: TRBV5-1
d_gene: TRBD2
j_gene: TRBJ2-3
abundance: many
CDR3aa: CASSSGTSGRTDTQYF
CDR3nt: TGCGCCAGCAGCTCCGGGACTAGCGGGAGGACAGATACGCAGTATTTT

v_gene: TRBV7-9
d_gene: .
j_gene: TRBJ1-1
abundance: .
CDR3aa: CSSSPEGPGVAFF
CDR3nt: TGTTCCAGCAGCCCCGAGGGACCAGGGGTAGCTTTCTTT

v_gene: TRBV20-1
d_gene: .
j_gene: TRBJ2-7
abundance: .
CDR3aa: CSARVHGERSLGSYEQYF
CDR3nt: TGCAGTGCTAGAGTACATGGCGAGCGGAGCCTGGGTTCCTACGAGCAGTACTTC

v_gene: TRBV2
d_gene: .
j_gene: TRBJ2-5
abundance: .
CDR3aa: CASSETGMETQYF
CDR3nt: TGTGCCAGCAGTGAAACAGGGATGGAGACCCAGTACTTC

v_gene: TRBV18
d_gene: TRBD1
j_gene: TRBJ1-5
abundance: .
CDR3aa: CASSVTGRNQPQHF
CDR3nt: TGTGCCAGCTCCGTGACAGGGCGCAATCAGCCCCAGCATTTT

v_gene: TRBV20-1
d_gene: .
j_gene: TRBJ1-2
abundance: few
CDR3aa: CSATRDGKGGYTF
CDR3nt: TGCAGTGCTACAAGGGACGGGAAGGGTGGCTACACCTTC

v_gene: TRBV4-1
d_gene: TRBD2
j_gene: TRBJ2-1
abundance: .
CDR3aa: CASSRSSGGWGNEQFF
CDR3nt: TGCGCCAGCAGCCGGTCTAGCGGGGGTTGGGGCAATGAGCAGTTCTTC

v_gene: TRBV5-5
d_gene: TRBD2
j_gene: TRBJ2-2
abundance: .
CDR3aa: CASSYTSGSVTGELFF
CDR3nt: TGTGCCAGCAGCTACACTAGCGGGAGTGTCACCGGGGAGCTGTTTTTT

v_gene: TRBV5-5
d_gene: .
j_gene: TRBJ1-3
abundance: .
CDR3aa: CASSPTATGNTIYF
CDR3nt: TGTGCCAGCAGCCCTACAGCTACGGGAAACACCATATATTTT

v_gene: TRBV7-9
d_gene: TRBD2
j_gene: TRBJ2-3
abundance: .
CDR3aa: CASTEVLAASTDTQYF
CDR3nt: TGTGCCAGCACCGAGGTACTAGCGGCTAGCACAGATACGCAGTATTTT

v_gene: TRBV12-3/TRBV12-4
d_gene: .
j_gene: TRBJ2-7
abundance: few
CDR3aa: CASTITGLEQYF
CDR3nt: TGTGCCAGCACCATAACAGGGCTCGAGCAGTACTTC

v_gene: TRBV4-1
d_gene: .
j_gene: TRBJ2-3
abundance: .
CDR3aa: CASSHRGGYPDTQYF
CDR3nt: TGCGCCAGCAGCCACCGAGGGGGGTACCCAGATACGCAGTATTTT

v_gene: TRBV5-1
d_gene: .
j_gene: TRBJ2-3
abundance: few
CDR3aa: CATQLEGWRDTQYF
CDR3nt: TGCGCCACCCAGCTTGAAGGATGGCGGGATACGCAGTATTTT

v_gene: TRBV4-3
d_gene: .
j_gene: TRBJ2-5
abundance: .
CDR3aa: CASSQNYGLGETQYF
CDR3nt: TGCGCCAGCAGCCAGAACTACGGGCTCGGAGAGACCCAGTACTTC

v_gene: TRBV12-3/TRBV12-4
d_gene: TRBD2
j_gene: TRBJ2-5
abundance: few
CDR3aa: CASSLSPGGGKTQYF
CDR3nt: TGTGCCAGCAGTTTAAGTCCGGGGGGGGGTAAGACCCAGTACTTC

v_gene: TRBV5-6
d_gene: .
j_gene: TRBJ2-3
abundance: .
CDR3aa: CASSPTGVTDTQYF
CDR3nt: TGTGCCAGCAGTCCCACGGGGGTGACAGATACGCAGTATTTT

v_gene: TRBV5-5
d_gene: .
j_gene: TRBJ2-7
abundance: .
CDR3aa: CASSFSARGEQYF
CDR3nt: TGTGCCAGCAGCTTTTCAGCTCGGGGCGAGCAGTACTTC

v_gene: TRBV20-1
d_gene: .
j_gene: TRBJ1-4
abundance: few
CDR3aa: CSAQEGVVQHEKLFF
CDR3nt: TGCAGTGCACAGGAAGGGGTCGTCCAACATGAAAAACTGTTTTTT

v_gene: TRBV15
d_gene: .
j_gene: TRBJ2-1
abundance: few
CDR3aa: CATSRGVGASSSYNEQFF
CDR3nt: TGTGCCACCAGCAGAGGAGTTGGGGCCTCCAGCTCCTACAATGAGCAGTTCTTC

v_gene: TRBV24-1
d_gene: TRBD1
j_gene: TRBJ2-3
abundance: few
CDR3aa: CATSDQTDRGQTDTQYF
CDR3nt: TGTGCCACCAGTGATCAAACGGACAGGGGGCAGACAGATACGCAGTATTTT

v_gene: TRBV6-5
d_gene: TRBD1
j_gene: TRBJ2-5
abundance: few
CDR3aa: CASSFFPGQGKETQYF
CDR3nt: TGTGCCAGCAGTTTTTTCCCGGGACAGGGGAAAGAGACCCAGTACTTC

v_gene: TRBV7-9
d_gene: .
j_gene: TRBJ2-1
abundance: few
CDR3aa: CASSLFVNEQFF
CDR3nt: TGTGCCAGCAGCTTATTTGTGAATGAGCAGTTCTTC

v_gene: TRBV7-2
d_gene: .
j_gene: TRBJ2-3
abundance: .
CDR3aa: CASSYAVGLTDTQYF
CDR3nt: TGTGCCAGCAGCTACGCAGTGGGCCTCACAGATACGCAGTATTTT

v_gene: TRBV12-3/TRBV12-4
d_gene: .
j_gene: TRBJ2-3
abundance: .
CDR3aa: CASSLAGGPPTDTQYF
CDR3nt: TGTGCCAGCAGTTTAGCGGGGGGCCCCCCCACAGATACGCAGTATTTT